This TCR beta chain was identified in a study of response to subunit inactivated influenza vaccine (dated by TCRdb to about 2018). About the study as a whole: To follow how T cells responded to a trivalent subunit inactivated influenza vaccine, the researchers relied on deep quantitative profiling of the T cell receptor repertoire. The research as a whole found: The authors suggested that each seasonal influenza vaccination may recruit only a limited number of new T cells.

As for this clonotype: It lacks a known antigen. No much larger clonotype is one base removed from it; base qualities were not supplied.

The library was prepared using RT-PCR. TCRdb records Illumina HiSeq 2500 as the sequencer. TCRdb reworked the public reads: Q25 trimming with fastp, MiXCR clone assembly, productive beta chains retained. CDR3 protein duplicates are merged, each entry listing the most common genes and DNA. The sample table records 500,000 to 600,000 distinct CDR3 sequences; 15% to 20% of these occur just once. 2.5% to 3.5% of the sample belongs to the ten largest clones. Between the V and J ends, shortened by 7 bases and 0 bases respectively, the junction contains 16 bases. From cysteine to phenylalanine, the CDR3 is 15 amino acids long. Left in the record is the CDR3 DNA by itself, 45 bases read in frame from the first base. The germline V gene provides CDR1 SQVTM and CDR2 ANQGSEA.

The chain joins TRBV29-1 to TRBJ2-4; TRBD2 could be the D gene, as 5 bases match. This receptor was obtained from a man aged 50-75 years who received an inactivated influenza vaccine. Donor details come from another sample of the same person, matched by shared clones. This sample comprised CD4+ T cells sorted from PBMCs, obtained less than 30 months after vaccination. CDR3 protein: CSAGELGLAKNIQYF. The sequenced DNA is TGCAGCGCCGGGGAACTAGGATTAGCCAAAAACATTCAGTACTTC.